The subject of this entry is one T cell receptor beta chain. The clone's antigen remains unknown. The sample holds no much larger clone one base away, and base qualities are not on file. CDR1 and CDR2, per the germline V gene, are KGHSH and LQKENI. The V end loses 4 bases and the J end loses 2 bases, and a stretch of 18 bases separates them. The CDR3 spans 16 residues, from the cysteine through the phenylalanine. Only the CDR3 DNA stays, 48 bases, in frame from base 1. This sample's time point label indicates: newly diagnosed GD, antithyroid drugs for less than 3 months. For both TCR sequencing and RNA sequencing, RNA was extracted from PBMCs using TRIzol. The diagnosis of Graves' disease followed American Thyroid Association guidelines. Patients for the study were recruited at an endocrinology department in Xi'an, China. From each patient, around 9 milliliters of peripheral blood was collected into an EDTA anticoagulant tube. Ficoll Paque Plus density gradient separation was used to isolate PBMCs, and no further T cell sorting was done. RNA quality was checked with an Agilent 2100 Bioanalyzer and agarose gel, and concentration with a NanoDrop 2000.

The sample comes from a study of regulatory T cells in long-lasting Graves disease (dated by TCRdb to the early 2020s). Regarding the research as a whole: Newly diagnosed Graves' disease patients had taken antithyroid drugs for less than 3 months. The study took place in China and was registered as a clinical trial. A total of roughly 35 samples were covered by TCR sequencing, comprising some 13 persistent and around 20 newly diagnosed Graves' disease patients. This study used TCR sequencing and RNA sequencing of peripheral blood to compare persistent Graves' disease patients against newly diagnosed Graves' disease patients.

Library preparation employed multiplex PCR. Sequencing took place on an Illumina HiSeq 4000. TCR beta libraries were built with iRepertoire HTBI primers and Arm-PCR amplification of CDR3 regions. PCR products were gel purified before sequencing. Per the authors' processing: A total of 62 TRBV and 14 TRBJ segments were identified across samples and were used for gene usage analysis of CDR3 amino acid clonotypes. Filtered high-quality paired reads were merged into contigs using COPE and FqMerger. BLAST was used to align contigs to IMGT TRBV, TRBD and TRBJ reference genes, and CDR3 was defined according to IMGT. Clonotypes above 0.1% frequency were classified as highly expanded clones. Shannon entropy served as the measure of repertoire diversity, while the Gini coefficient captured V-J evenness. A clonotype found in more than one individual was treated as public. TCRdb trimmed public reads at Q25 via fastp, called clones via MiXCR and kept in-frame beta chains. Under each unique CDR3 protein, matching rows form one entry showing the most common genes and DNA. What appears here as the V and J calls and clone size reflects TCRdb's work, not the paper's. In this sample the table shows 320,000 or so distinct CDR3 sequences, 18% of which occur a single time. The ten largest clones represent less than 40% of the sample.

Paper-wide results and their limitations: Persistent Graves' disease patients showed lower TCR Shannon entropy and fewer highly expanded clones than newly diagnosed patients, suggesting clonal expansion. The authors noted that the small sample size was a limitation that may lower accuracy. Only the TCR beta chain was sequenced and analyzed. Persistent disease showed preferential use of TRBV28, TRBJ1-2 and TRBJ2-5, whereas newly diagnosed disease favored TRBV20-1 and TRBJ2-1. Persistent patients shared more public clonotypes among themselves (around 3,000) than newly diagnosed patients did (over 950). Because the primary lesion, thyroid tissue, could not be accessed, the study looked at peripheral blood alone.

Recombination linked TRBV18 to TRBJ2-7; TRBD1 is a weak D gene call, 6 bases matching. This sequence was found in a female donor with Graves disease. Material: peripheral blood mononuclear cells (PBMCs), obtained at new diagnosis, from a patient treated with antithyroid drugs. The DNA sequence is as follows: TGTGCCAGCTCACGAGGGGACACCAATTACCCCTACGAGCAGTACTTC. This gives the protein CASSRGDTNYPYEQYF.